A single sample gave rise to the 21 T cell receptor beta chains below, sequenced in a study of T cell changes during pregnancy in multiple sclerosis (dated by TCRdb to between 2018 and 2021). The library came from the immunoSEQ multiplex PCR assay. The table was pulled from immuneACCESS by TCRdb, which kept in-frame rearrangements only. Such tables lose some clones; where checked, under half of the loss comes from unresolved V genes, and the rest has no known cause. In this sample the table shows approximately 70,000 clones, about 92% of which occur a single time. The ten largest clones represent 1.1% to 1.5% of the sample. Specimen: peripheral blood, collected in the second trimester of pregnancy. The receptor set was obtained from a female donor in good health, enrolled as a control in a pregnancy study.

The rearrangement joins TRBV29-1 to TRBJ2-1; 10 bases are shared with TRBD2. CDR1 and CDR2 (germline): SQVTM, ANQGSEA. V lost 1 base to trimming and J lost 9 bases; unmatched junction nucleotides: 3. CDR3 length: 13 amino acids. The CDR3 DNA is TGCAGCGTTGAAGCAGCTAGCGGGGGTGAGCAGTTCTTC. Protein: CSVEAASGGEQFF.

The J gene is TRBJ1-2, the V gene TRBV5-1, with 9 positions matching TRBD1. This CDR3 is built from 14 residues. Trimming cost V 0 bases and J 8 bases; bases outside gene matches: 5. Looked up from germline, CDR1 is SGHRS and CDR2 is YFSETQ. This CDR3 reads CASSLEQGAEGYTF. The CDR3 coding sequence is TGCGCCAGCAGCTTGGAACAGGGGGCGGAGGGCTACACCTTC.

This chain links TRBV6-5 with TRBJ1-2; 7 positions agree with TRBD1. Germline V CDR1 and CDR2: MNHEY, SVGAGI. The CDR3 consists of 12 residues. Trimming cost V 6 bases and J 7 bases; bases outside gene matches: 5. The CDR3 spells CASSNRGRGYTF. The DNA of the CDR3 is TGTGCCAGCAGCAACAGGGGCCGTGGCTACACCTTC.

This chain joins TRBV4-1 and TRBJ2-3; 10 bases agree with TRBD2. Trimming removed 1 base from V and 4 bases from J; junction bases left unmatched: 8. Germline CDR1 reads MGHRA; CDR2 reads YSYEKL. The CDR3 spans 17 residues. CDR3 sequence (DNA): TGCGCCAGCAGCCAAGGGTCAGCGGGGGGGCGGGCAGATACGCAGTATTTT. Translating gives CASSQGSAGGRADTQYF.

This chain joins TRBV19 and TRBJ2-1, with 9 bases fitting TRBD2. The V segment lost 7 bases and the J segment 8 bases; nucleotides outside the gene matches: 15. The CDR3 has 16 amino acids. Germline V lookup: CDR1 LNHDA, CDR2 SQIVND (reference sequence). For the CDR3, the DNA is TGTGCCAGTACTCACAAGAGGGGCGGGAGGGGGTATGAGCAGTTCTTC. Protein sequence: CASTHKRGGRGYEQFF.

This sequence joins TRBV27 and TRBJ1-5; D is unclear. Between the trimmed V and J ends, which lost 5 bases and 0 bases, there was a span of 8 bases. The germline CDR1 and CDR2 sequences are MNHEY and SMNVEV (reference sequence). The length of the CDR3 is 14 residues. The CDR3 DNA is TGTGCCAGCAGTACCTCGGGTAGCAATCAGCCCCAGCATTTT. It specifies CASSTSGSNQPQHF.

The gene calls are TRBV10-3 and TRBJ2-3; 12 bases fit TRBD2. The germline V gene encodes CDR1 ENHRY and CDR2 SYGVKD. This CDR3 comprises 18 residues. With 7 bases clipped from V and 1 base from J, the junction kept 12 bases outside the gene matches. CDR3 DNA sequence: TGTGCCATCATGGCGACTAGCGGGAGAGGGGTTGGCACAGATACGCAGTATTTT. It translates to CAIMATSGRGVGTDTQYF.

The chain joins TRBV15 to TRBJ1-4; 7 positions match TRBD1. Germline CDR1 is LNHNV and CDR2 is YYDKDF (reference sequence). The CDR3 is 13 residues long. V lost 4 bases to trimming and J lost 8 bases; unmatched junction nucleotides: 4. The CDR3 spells CATSTDRAEKLFF. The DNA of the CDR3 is TGTGCCACCAGCACTGACAGGGCGGAAAAACTGTTTTTT. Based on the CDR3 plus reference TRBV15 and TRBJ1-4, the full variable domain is DAMVIQNPRYQVTQFGKPVTLSCSQTLNHNVMYWYQQKSSQAPKLLFHYYDKDFNNEADTPDNFQSRRPNTSFCFLDIRSPGLGDTAMYLCATSTDRAEKLFFGSGTQLSVL.

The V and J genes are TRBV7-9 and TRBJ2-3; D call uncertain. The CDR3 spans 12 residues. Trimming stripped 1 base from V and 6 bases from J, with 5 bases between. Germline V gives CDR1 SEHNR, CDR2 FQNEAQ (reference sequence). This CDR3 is CASSLDADTQYF. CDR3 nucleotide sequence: TGTGCCAGCAGCTTAGATGCGGATACGCAGTATTTT.

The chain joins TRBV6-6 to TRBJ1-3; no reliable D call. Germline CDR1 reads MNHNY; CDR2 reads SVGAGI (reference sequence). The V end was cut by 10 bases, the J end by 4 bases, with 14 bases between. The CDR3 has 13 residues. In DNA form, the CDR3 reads TGTGCCACCGCCCTTGGCAACGGAAACACCATATATTTT. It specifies CATALGNGNTIYF.

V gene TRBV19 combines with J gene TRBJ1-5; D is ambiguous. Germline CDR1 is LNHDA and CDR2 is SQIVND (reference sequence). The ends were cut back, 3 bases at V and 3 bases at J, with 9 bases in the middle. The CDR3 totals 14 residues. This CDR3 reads CASSILSDNQPQHF. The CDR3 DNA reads TGTGCCAGTAGTATTCTCTCAGACAATCAGCCCCAGCATTTT. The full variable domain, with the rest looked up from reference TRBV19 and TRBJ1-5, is DGGITQSPKYLFRKEGQNVTLSCEQNLNHDAMYWYRQDPGQGLRLIYYSQIVNDFQKGDIAEGYSVSREKKESFPLTVTSAQKNPTAFYLCASSILSDNQPQHFGDGTRLSIL.

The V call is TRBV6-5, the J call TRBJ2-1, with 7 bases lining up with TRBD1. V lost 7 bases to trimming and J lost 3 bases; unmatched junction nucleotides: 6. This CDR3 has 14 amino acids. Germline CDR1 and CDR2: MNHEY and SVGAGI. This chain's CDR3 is CASTRTGDYNEQFF. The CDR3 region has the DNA TGTGCCAGCACCCGGACAGGCGACTACAATGAGCAGTTCTTC.

The CDR3 DNA reads TGTGCCAGCAGCCAAGATCGAGCGGGGGGGCCCACAGATACGCAGTATTTT. Translating gives CASSQDRAGGPTDTQYF. The chain carries TRBV4-2 and TRBJ2-3, with 10 bases matching TRBD2. Germline V lookup: CDR1 LGHNA, CDR2 YNFKEQ. The V gene end was trimmed by 0 bases and the J gene end by 2 bases; junction bases not matched to a gene: 5. The CDR3 length is 17 residues.

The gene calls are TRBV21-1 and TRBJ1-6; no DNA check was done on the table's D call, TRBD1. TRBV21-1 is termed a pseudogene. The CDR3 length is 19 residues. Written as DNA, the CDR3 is TGTGCCAGCCCCTCCTCCGGGACAACGAGGTTCCCCTATAATTCACCCCTCCACTTT. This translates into CASPSSGTTRFPYNSPLHF.

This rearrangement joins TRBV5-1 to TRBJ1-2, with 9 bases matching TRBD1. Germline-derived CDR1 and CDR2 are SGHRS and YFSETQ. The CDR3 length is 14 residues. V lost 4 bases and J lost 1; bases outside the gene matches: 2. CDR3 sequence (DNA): TGCGCCAGCAGCACGGGACAGGGTAACTATGGCTACACCTTC. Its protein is CASSTGQGNYGYTF.

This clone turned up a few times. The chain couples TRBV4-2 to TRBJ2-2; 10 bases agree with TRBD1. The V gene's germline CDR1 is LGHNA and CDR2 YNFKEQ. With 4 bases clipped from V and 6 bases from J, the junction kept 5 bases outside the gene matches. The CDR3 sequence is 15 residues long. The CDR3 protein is CASSLGQGDSGELFF. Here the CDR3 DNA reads TGTGCCAGCAGCCTAGGACAGGGGGACTCCGGGGAGCTGTTTTTT.

The CDR3 DNA follows: TGTGCCAGCAGCTTAGATCGGCTAGCGGGTCAGCCCCAGCATTTT. Amino acid sequence: CASSLDRLAGQPQHF. V and J are TRBV11-2 and TRBJ1-5, with unresolved D. Germline CDR1 reads SGHAT; CDR2 reads FQNNGV. There are 15 residues in the CDR3. V lost 0 bases and J lost 6, with 12 bases in between. The full variable domain, completed using reference TRBV11-2 and TRBJ1-5, is EAGVAQSPRYKIIEKRQSVAFWCNPISGHATLYWYQQILGQGPKLLIQFQNNGVVDDSQLPKDRFSAERLKGVDSTLKIQPAKLEDSAVYLCASSLDRLAGQPQHFGDGTRLSIL.

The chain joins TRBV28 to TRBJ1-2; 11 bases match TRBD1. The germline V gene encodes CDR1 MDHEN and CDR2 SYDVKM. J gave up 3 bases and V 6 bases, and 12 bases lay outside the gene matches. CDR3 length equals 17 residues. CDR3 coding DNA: TGTGCCAGCAGATTAGCCGGGGGACAGGGGGGGGACTATGGCTACACCTTC. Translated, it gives CASRLAGGQGGDYGYTF.

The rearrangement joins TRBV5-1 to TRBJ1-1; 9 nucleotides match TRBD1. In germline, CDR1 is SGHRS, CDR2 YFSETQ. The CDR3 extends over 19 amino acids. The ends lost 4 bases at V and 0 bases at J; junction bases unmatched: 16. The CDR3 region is CASSLRRQGDTNLNTEAFF. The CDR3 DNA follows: TGCGCCAGCAGCCTTAGGCGACAGGGGGATACCAACTTGAACACTGAAGCTTTCTTT. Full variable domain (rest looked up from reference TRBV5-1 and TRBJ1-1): KAGVTQTPRYLIKTRGQQVTLSCSPISGHRSVSWYQQTPGQGLQFLFEYFSETQRNKGNFPGRFSGRQFSNSRSEMNVSTLELGDSALYLCASSLRRQGDTNLNTEAFFGQGTRLTVV.

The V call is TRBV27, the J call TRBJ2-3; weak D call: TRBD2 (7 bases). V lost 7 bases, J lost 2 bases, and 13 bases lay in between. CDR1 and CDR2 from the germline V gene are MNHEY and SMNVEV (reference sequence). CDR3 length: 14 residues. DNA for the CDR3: TGTGCCAGCACCTGGGGGGGCCCCACAGATACGCAGTATTTT. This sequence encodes CASTWGGPTDTQYF.

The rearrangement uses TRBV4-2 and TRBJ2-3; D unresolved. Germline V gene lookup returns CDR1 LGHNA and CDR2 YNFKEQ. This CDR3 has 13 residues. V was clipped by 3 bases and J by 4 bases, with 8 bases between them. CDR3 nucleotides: TGTGCCAGCAGCCAGCAGTCCGCAGATACGCAGTATTTT. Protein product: CASSQQSADTQYF.